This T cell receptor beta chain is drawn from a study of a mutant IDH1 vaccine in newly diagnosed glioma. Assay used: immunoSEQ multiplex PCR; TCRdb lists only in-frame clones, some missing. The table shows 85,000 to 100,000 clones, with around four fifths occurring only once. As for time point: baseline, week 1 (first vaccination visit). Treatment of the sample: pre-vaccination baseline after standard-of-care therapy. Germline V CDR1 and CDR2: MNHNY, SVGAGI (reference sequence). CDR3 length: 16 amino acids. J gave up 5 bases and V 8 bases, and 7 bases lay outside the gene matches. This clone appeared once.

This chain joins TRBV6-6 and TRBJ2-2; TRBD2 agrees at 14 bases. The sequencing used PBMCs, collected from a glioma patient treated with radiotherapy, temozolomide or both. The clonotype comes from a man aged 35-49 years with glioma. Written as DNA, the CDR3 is TGTGCCAGCGCCCGACTAGCGGGAGGGAGTACCGGGGAGCTGTTTTTT. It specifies CASARLAGGSTGELFF.